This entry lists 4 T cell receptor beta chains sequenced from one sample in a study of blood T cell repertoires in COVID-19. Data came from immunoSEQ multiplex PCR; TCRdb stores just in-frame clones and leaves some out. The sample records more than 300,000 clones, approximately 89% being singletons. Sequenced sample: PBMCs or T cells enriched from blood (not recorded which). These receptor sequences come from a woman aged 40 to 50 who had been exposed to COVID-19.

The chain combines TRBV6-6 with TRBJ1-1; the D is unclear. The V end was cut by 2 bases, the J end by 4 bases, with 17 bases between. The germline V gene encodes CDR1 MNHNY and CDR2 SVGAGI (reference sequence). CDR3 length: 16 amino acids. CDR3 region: CASSYIPPTQVTEAFF. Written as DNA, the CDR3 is TGTGCCAGCAGTTACATCCCCCCGACCCAGGTCACTGAAGCTTTCTTT.

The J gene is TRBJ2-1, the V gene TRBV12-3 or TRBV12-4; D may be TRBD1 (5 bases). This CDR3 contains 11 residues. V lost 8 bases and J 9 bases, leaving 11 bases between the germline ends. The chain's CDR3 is CASQGGAEQFF. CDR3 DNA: TGTGCCAGCCAGGGTGGTGCTGAGCAGTTCTTC.

CDR3 residues: CASSSFSSYEQYF. In DNA, the CDR3 is TGTGCCAGCAGCTCGTTCAGCTCCTACGAGCAGTACTTC. The J gene is TRBJ2-7, the V gene TRBV5-4; D is undetermined. Germline V gene data show CDR1 as SGHNT and CDR2 as YYREEE (reference sequence). The V end lost 3 bases, the J end lost 0 bases, and 7 bases lay between the germline ends. This CDR3 is built from 13 residues.

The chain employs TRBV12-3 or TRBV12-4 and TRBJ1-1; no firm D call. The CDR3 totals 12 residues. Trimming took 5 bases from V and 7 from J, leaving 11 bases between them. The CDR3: CASSSRNLEAFF. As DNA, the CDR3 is TGTGCCAGCAGTAGCAGGAACCTTGAAGCTTTCTTT.